One and the same sample provided the 32 T cell receptor beta chains below, sequenced in a study of regulatory T cells in long-lasting Graves disease. Time point reported: newly diagnosed GD, antithyroid drugs for less than 3 months. PBMCs provided the RNA from which the TCR library was made. For TCR beta, libraries came from iRepertoire HTBI primers and Arm-PCR of CDR3 regions. In TCRdb, the multiplex PCR reads were re-called with MiXCR into one record per CDR3 protein. The sample lists 350,000 to 550,000 distinct CDR3 sequences, about 15% seen once, with about 25% in the top ten. The sample was also linked to a second study, of T cells in Graves' hyperthyroidism and ophthalmopathy.

Specimen: peripheral blood mononuclear cells (PBMCs), collected at new diagnosis, from a patient treated with antithyroid drugs. The receptors stem from a young woman with Graves disease.

This clonotype was counted many times. The rearrangement links TRBV12-3 or TRBV12-4 to TRBJ2-5; maybe TRBD1 (6 bases). Trimming stripped 3 bases from V and 4 bases from J, with 15 bases between. The CDR3 covers 15 residues. The CDR3 region is CASSFPDRGGETQYF. The DNA for the CDR3 is TGTGCCAGCAGTTTCCCCGACCGAGGGGGAGAGACCCAGTACTTC.

The chain joins TRBV9 to TRBJ1-2; D might be TRBD1 (6 bases). With 4 bases removed from V and 0 bases from J, the gap between germline ends came to 13 bases. Germline V gene sequence: CDR1 SGDLS, CDR2 YYNGEE. The CDR3 totals 15 residues. The CDR3 sequence: CASSRGTRTNYGYTF. The CDR3 coding sequence is TGTGCCAGCAGCAGGGGGACAAGAACTAACTATGGCTACACCTTC. Full variable domain (remainder filled in from reference TRBV9 and TRBJ1-2): DSGVTQTPKHLITATGQRVTLRCSPRSGDLSVYWYQQSLDQGLQFLIQYYNGEERAKGNILERFSAQQFPDLHSELNLSSLELGDSALYFCASSRGTRTNYGYTFGSGTRLTVV.

This clonotype was picked up many times. This chain links TRBV12-3 or TRBV12-4 with TRBJ2-2, with 9 positions matching TRBD1. V trimming: 7 bases; J trimming: 7 bases; junction bases outside the gene matches: 4. The CDR3 extends over 13 amino acids. CDR3: CASTDRGDGELFF. The CDR3 DNA reads as TGTGCCAGCACGGACAGGGGAGACGGGGAGCTGTTTTTT.

In its sample, this clonotype was seen a few times. V is TRBV5-8 and J is TRBJ2-1; no clear D. Germline V gene sequence: CDR1 SGHTS, CDR2 YDEGEE. V was pared by 4 bases and J by 5 bases, with 13 bases between. The CDR3 runs 14 residues. CDR3 protein: CASSPPFFHNEQFF. The CDR3 DNA is TGTGCCAGCAGCCCCCCCTTCTTCCACAATGAGCAGTTCTTC.

About this clonotype: A much bigger clone sits one base away, suggesting this may be a read error. The rearrangement links TRBV24-1 to TRBJ2-1, with TRBD2 matching 8 bases. This CDR3 region has 16 residues. Per the germline V gene, CDR1 is KGHDR and CDR2 is SFDVKD. CDR3 DNA sequence: TGTGCCACCAGAGCGCACGGGAGGGCCGACAACAATGAGCAGCTCTTC. It yields the protein CATRAHGRADNNEQLF.

The V call is TRBV28, the J call TRBJ2-1; TRBD2 matches 13 bases. Germline values: CDR1 MDHEN, CDR2 SYDVKM. This CDR3 region has 15 residues. After removal of 7 bases from V and 9 bases from J, the junction contained 9 bases not matched to a gene. This CDR3 reads CASNKLAGGRGEQFF. The CDR3 bases are TGTGCCAGCAATAAACTAGCGGGAGGGCGGGGTGAGCAGTTCTTC.

Note on this clonotype: The CDR3 ends on some other residue instead of the conserved phenylalanine or tryptophan, so this is likely a read error. The chain links TRBV7-2 to TRBJ1-2, with D possibly being TRBD1 (5 bases). Germline CDR1 reads SGHTA; CDR2 reads FQGNSA. Trimming left V 0 bases short and J 4 bases short, with 12 bases between. The CDR3 length is 15 residues. CDR3 sequence reads: CASSLAGDRTYGYTV. DNA for the CDR3: TGTGCCAGCAGCTTAGCTGGGGACCGTACCTATGGCTACACCGTC.

This clonotype was seen a handful of times. The rearrangement uses TRBV19 and TRBJ1-2; D possibly corresponds to TRBD1 (5 bases). Germline-derived CDR1 and CDR2 are LNHDA and SQIVND (reference sequence). The CDR3 runs 15 residues. Trimming stripped 5 bases from V and 6 bases from J, with 19 bases between. The DNA of the CDR3 is TGTGCCAGTAGTCTAACCCCACCCGGACAACATGGCTACACCTTC. Translation gives CASSLTPPGQHGYTF.

This clonotype was seen more than once but under ten times. The CDR3 nucleotides read TGTGCCAGCAGTAGAGGGGACAGTAGCAATCAGCCCCAGCATTTT. Translation gives CASSRGDSSNQPQHF. The V gene is TRBV27, the J gene TRBJ1-5; 7 nucleotides align to TRBD1. In germline, CDR1 is MNHEY, CDR2 SMNVEV (reference sequence). V shed 5 bases, J shed 0 bases, and the junction held 4 bases outside the gene matches. This CDR3 spans 15 amino acids.

J is TRBJ1-1 and V is TRBV6-2 or TRBV6-3; maybe TRBD1 (6 bases). Per the germline V gene, CDR1 is MNHEY and CDR2 is SVGEGT. Trimming removed 2 bases at V and 14 bases at J, with 21 bases between. The CDR3 has 14 amino acids. The CDR3 sequence: CASSYAGASPEVFF. The CDR3 coding sequence is TGTGCCAGCAGTTACGCGGGGGCCTCTCCGGAGGTCTTCTTT.

This clonotype was counted ten times or more. The rearrangement links TRBV28 to TRBJ2-1; D unresolved. The germline CDR1 and CDR2 sequences are MDHEN and SYDVKM. This CDR3 is 12 amino acids long. V was clipped by 4 bases and J by 9 bases, with 10 bases between them. CDR3 protein: CASSYGFGEQFF. The CDR3 DNA reads TGTGCCAGCAGTTACGGGTTTGGTGAGCAGTTCTTC.

This clonotype was seen a single time. This may be a read error, as it is one base from a much larger clone. V and J are TRBV7-9 and TRBJ2-1; 12 bases line up with TRBD2. V trimming: 5 bases; J trimming: 2 bases; junction bases outside the gene matches: 13. Germline values: CDR1 SEHNR, CDR2 FQNEAQ (reference sequence). The CDR3 runs 19 residues. Written as DNA, the CDR3 is TGTGCCAGCAGCGGAGCCGGGACTAGCGGGCGGTGTGCCTACAATGAGCAGTTCTTC. Its protein product is CASSGAGTSGRCAYNEQFF.

The chain uses TRBV30 and TRBJ1-2; the D is unclear. Between the trimmed V and J ends, which lost 0 bases and 0 bases, there was a span of 23 bases. The germline gives CDR1 GTSNPN, CDR2 SVGIG (reference sequence). The CDR3 is made up of 19 amino acids. CDR3 residues: CAWSVPPVREQNSNYGYTF. The CDR3 bases are TGTGCCTGGAGTGTACCCCCTGTGCGGGAACAAAACTCTAACTATGGCTACACCTTC.

This clonotype was seen a few times. The rearrangement links TRBV18 to TRBJ2-7; D call uncertain. Trimming shortened V by 3 bases and J by 7 bases, and 13 bases separated the two germline ends. This CDR3 contains 13 residues. The germline gives CDR1 KGHSH, CDR2 LQKENI. DNA for the CDR3: TGTGCCAGCTCACCTGGGCAGCTGAGGGAGCAGTACTTC. It specifies CASSPGQLREQYF. The full variable domain, in which reference TRBV18 and TRBJ2-7 provide the parts outside the CDR3, is NAGVMQNPRHLVRRRGQEARLRCSPMKGHSHVYWYRQLPEEGLKFMVYLQKENIIDESGMPKERFSAEFPKEGPSILRIQQVVRGDSAAYFCASSPGQLREQYFGPGTRLTVT.

This clonotype was counted a few times. The V and J genes are TRBV27 and TRBJ2-3; possibly TRBD2 for D (6 bases). The length of the CDR3 is 16 residues. Per the germline V gene, CDR1 is MNHEY and CDR2 is SMNVEV (reference sequence). Trimming cost V 5 bases and J 2 bases, with 17 bases left between them. The CDR3 DNA reads TGTGCCAGCAGTACCCACGGCGGCGGGGACACAGATACGCAGTATTTT. Amino acids: CASSTHGGGDTDTQYF.

The V call is TRBV30, the J call TRBJ1-2; D ambiguous. Germline V gene lookup returns CDR1 GTSNPN and CDR2 SVGIG (reference sequence). Trimming removed 4 bases at V and 8 bases at J, with 14 bases between. The CDR3 runs to 12 residues. Written as DNA, the CDR3 is TGTGCCTGGATTGCAGCGCAAGACGGCTACACCTTC. Its protein product is CAWIAAQDGYTF.

This clonotype appeared a few times. The CDR3 coding sequence is TGTGCCAGCAGCCCCGGACTAGACCACAATTATGAGCAGTTCTTC. Residues: CASSPGLDHNYEQFF. V and J are TRBV2 and TRBJ2-1; TRBD2 matches at 7 bases. CDR1 and CDR2 (germline): SNHLY, FYNNEI. CDR3 size: 15 residues. V was pared by 6 bases and J by 8 bases, with 13 bases of the junction left unmatched. The full variable domain, in which reference TRBV2 and TRBJ2-1 provide the parts outside the CDR3, is EPEVTQTPSHQVTQMGQEVILRCVPISNHLYFYWYRQILGQKVEFLVSFYNNEISEKSEIFDDQFSVERPDGSNFTLKIRSTKLEDSAMYFCASSPGLDHNYEQFFGPGTRLTVL.

This clonotype occurred many times. The rearrangement joins TRBV20-1 to TRBJ2-1, with 11 bases aligning to TRBD1. CDR3 size: 14 residues. Looked up from germline, CDR1 is DFQATT and CDR2 is SNEGSKA (reference sequence). The trim removed 3 bases at V and 6 bases at J, leaving 4 bases unmatched. The CDR3 DNA reads as TGCAGTGCTAGGGACAGGGGGCAGTTCAATGAGCAGTTCTTC. The encoded protein is CSARDRGQFNEQFF.

The chain is built from TRBV15 and TRBJ1-4; D gene uncertain. This CDR3 is built from 15 residues. The V gene's germline CDR1 is LNHNV and CDR2 YYDKDF (reference sequence). V lost 0 bases to trimming and J lost 5 bases, with 10 bases between them. CDR3 in amino acids: CATSRDPVSNEKLFF. CDR3 nucleotide sequence: TGTGCCACCAGCAGAGATCCCGTGTCCAATGAAAAACTGTTTTTT.

This clonotype was detected ten times or more. The chain joins TRBV20-1 to TRBJ1-1, with 9 positions matching TRBD1. Germline lookup yields CDR1 DFQATT and CDR2 SNEGSKA (reference sequence). With V trimmed by 6 bases and J by 1 base, 6 bases remained unmatched. The CDR3 is 14 residues long. CDR3 loop: CSARTGAPNTEAFF. The CDR3 coding sequence is TGCAGTGCCCGGACAGGGGCCCCGAACACTGAAGCTTTCTTT.

There are a few counts of this clonotype. The genes are TRBV7-2 and TRBJ2-1; 10 bases are a match to TRBD2. Germline V CDR1 and CDR2: SGHTA, FQGNSA. The V segment lost 0 bases and the J segment 8 bases; nucleotides outside the gene matches: 13. This CDR3 region has 18 residues. CDR3 loop: CASSLAIAASGSIYEQFF. CDR3 nucleotides: TGTGCCAGCAGCTTAGCTATTGCGGCTAGCGGGAGTATTTATGAGCAGTTCTTC.

The sample holds a few counts of this clonotype. The V call is TRBV4-3, the J call TRBJ2-1; the match to TRBD2 covers 7 bases. The CDR3 sequence is 16 residues long. V shed 0 bases and J 1 base; nucleotides not matched to a gene: 3. Germline CDR1 and CDR2: LGHNA and YSLEER. CDR3 nucleotide sequence: TGCGCCAGCAGCCAAGATTGGACTAGATCCTACAATGAGCAGTTCTTC. This encodes CASSQDWTRSYNEQFF.

This clonotype turned up a few times. This may be a read error: a much more frequent sequence differs by one nucleotide. The chain joins TRBV11-2 to TRBJ2-7; TRBD2 is a possible D gene (6 bases). Germline CDR1 reads SGHAT; CDR2 reads FQNNGV. The CDR3 has 14 amino acids. The CDR3 nucleotides read TGTGTCAGCAGCTTAGGAGGTAGCGGCTACGAGCAGTACTTC. The encoded protein is CVSSLGGSGYEQYF.

This clonotype was seen only a few times. This chain joins TRBV20-1 and TRBJ2-7; unclear D gene. The J call may be mistaken, given a closer DNA end match to TRBJ2-5. The length of the CDR3 is 9 residues. Germline V lookup: CDR1 DFQATT, CDR2 SNEGSKA (reference sequence). CDR3 sequence reads: CSARGTQYF. Written as DNA, the CDR3 is TGCAGTGCTAGGGGGACCCAGTACTTC.

For this clonotype: At one end the junction does not follow the germline gene, possibly because of a read error. V gene TRBV7-9 combines with J gene TRBJ2-7, with a tentative D call TRBD2 (6 bases). This CDR3 contains 15 residues. Germline assignment: CDR1 SEHNR and CDR2 FQNEAQ (reference sequence). CDR3 region: CASSQELRSGYEQYF. CDR3 bases: TGCGCCAGCAGCCAAGAGTTGAGAAGCGGGTACGAGCAGTACTTC.

This clonotype was counted at least ten times. The chain links TRBV4-1 to TRBJ2-7; 11 bases line up with TRBD2. V gave up 0 bases and J gave up 2 bases; unmatched junction bases: 3. CDR1 and CDR2 (germline): MGHRA, YSYEKL. CDR3 length: 16 amino acids. The CDR3 nucleotides are TGCGCCAGCAGCCAAGAAGGGACTAGCGGTGCCTACGAGCAGTACTTC. This gives the protein CASSQEGTSGAYEQYF.

The chain is built from TRBV20-1 and TRBJ1-2, with a tentative D call TRBD1 (5 bases). The CDR3 has 13 residues. Germline lookup yields CDR1 DFQATT and CDR2 SNEGSKA (reference sequence). The V end lost 7 bases, the J end lost 2 bases, and 14 bases lay between the germline ends. CDR3 nucleotide sequence: TGCAGTGTCAGGGAAAATCAGAACTATGGCTACACCTTC. The encoded protein is CSVRENQNYGYTF.

The genes are TRBV6-2 or TRBV6-3 and TRBJ2-1; TRBD2 matches 11 bases. The CDR3 spans 15 residues. Trimming removed 5 bases from V and 5 bases from J; junction bases left unmatched: 5. The germline V gene has CDR1 MNHEY and CDR2 SVGEGT. For the CDR3, the DNA is TGTGCCAGCAGTCTAGCGGGAGGCTACCACAATGAGCAGTTCTTC. Translating it yields CASSLAGGYHNEQFF.

The chain links TRBV4-2 to TRBJ1-5; the D is unclear. Trimming stripped 1 base from V and 0 bases from J, with 13 bases between. The V gene's germline CDR1 is LGHNA and CDR2 YNFKEQ. The CDR3 length is 17 residues. CDR3 coding DNA: TGTGCCAGCAGCCAAGTCTCCGGGGTTTATAGCAATCAGCCCCAGCATTTT. Amino acids: CASSQVSGVYSNQPQHF.

V gene TRBV4-1 combines with J gene TRBJ2-2; D gene unclear. V was clipped by 6 bases and J by 7 bases, with 9 bases between them. This CDR3 has 12 residues. Germline CDR1 MGHRA, CDR2 YSYEKL. The CDR3 DNA follows: TGCGCCAGCAGTCAGGCCTTCGGGGAGCTGTTTTTT. It specifies CASSQAFGELFF.

This clonotype was detected ten times or more. V and J are TRBV28 and TRBJ2-2; the D gene is possibly TRBD2 (6 bases). Trimming shortened V by 4 bases and J by 1 base, and 16 bases separated the two germline ends. The CDR3 has 17 residues. Germline CDR1 MDHEN, CDR2 SYDVKM. CDR3 loop: CASSSFAGPRNTGELFF. CDR3 bases: TGTGCCAGCAGTTCTTTCGCGGGACCAAGGAACACCGGGGAGCTGTTTTTT. The complete variable domain, with remaining parts taken from reference TRBV28 and TRBJ2-2, reads DVKVTQSSRYLVKRTGEKVFLECVQDMDHENMFWYRQDPGLGLRLIYFSYDVKMKEKGDIPEGYSVSREKKERFSLILESASTNQTSMYLCASSSFAGPRNTGELFFGEGSRLTVL.

This clonotype was picked up many times. The rearrangement links TRBV3-1 to TRBJ1-1; D is uncertain. V was cut by 1 base and J by 0 bases, with 3 bases left in between. CDR3 length equals 13 residues. Per the germline V gene, CDR1 is LGHDT and CDR2 is YNNKEL (reference sequence). The chain's CDR3 is CASSQGLNTEAFF. The DNA of the CDR3 is TGTGCCAGCAGCCAAGGGTTGAACACTGAAGCTTTCTTT.